This T cell receptor (beta chain) is drawn from a study of blood T cell repertoires in COVID-19. The overall study: Both acute and convalescent COVID-19 samples were obtained from the United States, Italy and Spain. T cells, B-cell-depleted T cells, or PBMCs provided the cDNA or gDNA that served as material.

The germline V gene has CDR1 LGHDT and CDR2 YNNKEL (reference sequence). J was trimmed by 7 bases and V by 4 bases; bases with no gene match: 6. This CDR3 comprises 13 residues. Study processing details: Estimated nucleated cell counts came from reference gene primer amplification. TCRdb's copy holds only in-frame clones and misses some; the assay was immunoSEQ multiplex PCR. V and J calls and clone size follow that table, whereas D and trimming were derived from the DNA. The sample holds 35,000 to 40,000 clones, roughly 87% seen once. The TCR sequence derives from a human donor in a cohort sampled during active COVID-19. J is TRBJ2-7 and V is TRBV3-1 (or the pseudogene TRBV3-2); 8 nucleotides align to TRBD2. The material sequenced was peripheral blood. DNA for the CDR3: TGTGCCAGCAGCCGGGGGACTAGTTATGAGCAGTACTTC. Its translation: CASSRGTSYEQYF.